A single sample is the source of the 30 T cell receptor beta chains below, sequenced in a study of blood T cell repertoires in COVID-19. Here immunoSEQ multiplex PCR was the method, and the copy in TCRdb shows in-frame clones only, minus some. The sample carries 250,000 to 350,000 clones, about nine tenths recorded once. What was sequenced was peripheral blood. Receptor source: a woman in her thirties or forties who had recovered from COVID-19.

This clone showed up just once. This chain joins TRBV2 and TRBJ2-3; TRBD1 aligns across 10 bases. The CDR3 extends over 14 amino acids. V shed 6 bases, J shed 6 bases, and the junction held 6 bases outside the gene matches. The germline V gene has CDR1 SNHLY and CDR2 FYNNEI. CDR3 DNA sequence: TGTGCCAGCAGGCCGGGACAGGGGTCGGATACGCAGTATTTT. Translated, it gives CASRPGQGSDTQYF.

Comment on this clone: This specimen includes other DNA sequences encoding the same CDR3. The CDR3 DNA sequence: TGTGCCAGCAGCTCCGGACAAAACACTGAAGCTTTCTTT. Translation: CASSSGQNTEAFF. The V call is TRBV7-3, the J call TRBJ1-1, with a weak D call TRBD1 (5 bases). CDR1 is SGHTA and CDR2 is FQGTGA in the germline V gene. CDR3 length: 13 residues. Deletions cut 4 bases from V and 2 bases from J, with 8 bases between.

V is TRBV18 and J is TRBJ1-2; the D gene is possibly TRBD1 (6 bases). CDR3 length: 17 amino acids. CDR1 and CDR2 (germline): KGHSH, LQKENI. The V gene lost 0 bases and the J gene lost 7 bases, with 21 bases spanning the gap. The CDR3 DNA reads as TGTGCCAGCTCACCACCGGGAATCATGACAGGTCCCGGTGGCTACACCTTC. Amino acids: CASSPPGIMTGPGGYTF.

This chain uses TRBV10-1 with TRBJ2-1, with D perhaps matching TRBD2 (5 bases). The germline V gene has CDR1 WNHNN and CDR2 SYGVQD (reference sequence). The CDR3 is 16 residues long. Trimming stripped 0 bases from V and 8 bases from J, with 17 bases between. CDR3 amino acids: CASSESVATVGDEQFF. The CDR3 nucleotides are TGCGCCAGCAGTGAGTCAGTGGCAACCGTCGGGGATGAGCAGTTCTTC.

The rearrangement joins TRBV6-5 to TRBJ2-5; D perhaps matches TRBD2 (5 bases). This CDR3 spans 14 amino acids. In germline, CDR1 is MNHEY, CDR2 SVGAGI. V shed 0 bases and J shed 7 bases, with 12 bases lying between them. CDR3 residues: CASSYSISGGTQYF. The DNA for the CDR3 is TGTGCCAGCAGTTACTCGATAAGCGGCGGGACCCAGTACTTC.

The chain employs TRBV30 and TRBJ2-1, with TRBD2 matching over 8 bases. The CDR3 covers 13 residues. The V and J ends lost 6 bases and 10 bases, in that order; junction bases with no gene match: 11. Germline V gives CDR1 GTSNPN, CDR2 SVGIG (reference sequence). The CDR3 here is CACPGLGVGEQFF. The CDR3 DNA reads TGTGCCTGCCCGGGACTAGGGGTAGGGGAGCAGTTCTTC.

J is TRBJ2-5 and V is TRBV4-1; TRBD1 might be the D (6 bases). Trimming pared 4 bases from V and 2 bases from J, leaving 11 bases between. In germline, CDR1 is MGHRA, CDR2 YSYEKL. The CDR3 has 14 amino acids. The CDR3 coding sequence is TGCGCCAGCAGCCTAACAGGGTTACAAGAGACCCAGTACTTC. Its protein product is CASSLTGLQETQYF.

This chain connects TRBV5-1 to TRBJ2-7; the match to TRBD1 covers 10 bases. The V and J ends lost 0 bases and 3 bases, in that order; junction bases with no gene match: 6. The V gene's germline CDR1 is SGHRS and CDR2 YFSETQ. The CDR3 is 16 residues long. The CDR3 loop reads CASSLDTGQGGYEQYF. CDR3 in DNA: TGCGCCAGCAGCTTGGACACCGGACAGGGGGGCTACGAGCAGTACTTC.

The chain joins TRBV18 to TRBJ2-7; tentatively, D is TRBD2 (5 bases). The CDR3 is 16 residues long. Germline CDR1 reads KGHSH; CDR2 reads LQKENI. Trimming removed 4 bases at V and 3 bases at J, with 19 bases between. For the CDR3, the DNA is TGTGCCAGCTCACTTGGTGCGGGCGCTCGGCTCTACGAGCAGTACTTC. The encoded protein is CASSLGAGARLYEQYF.

The chain uses TRBV4-1 and TRBJ1-1, with a tentative D call TRBD1 (6 bases). The CDR3 runs to 14 residues. The ends were cut back, 0 bases at V and 6 bases at J, with 11 bases in the middle. Germline CDR1 reads MGHRA; CDR2 reads YSYEKL. The CDR3 loop reads CASSQDGQGPEAFF. DNA for the CDR3: TGCGCCAGCAGCCAAGATGGCCAGGGGCCTGAAGCTTTCTTT.

CDR3 in DNA: TGTGCCAGCAGCCCCAGGGGCTACAATGAGCAGTTCTTC. Amino acid sequence: CASSPRGYNEQFF. The V gene is TRBV4-2, the J gene TRBJ2-1, with D maybe TRBD1 (6 bases). The germline V gene encodes CDR1 LGHNA and CDR2 YNFKEQ. Trimming took 4 bases from V and 3 from J, leaving 7 bases between them. This CDR3 comprises 13 residues.

This chain connects TRBV20-1 to TRBJ2-3; 7 bases map to TRBD1. Germline CDR1 DFQATT, CDR2 SNEGSKA (reference sequence). V shed 3 bases and J 4 bases; nucleotides not matched to a gene: 10. CDR3 size: 15 residues. CDR3 region: CSASPTTGFPDTQYF. CDR3 nucleotides: TGCAGTGCTAGTCCGACGACAGGGTTTCCAGATACGCAGTATTTT.

The rearrangement uses TRBV30 and TRBJ1-6, with 9 bases that match TRBD1. This CDR3 comprises 17 residues. V lost 2 bases and J lost 0; bases outside the gene matches: 5. Germline V gene data show CDR1 as GTSNPN and CDR2 as SVGIG (reference sequence). The CDR3 region is CAWSPGTGSSYNSPLHF. As DNA, the CDR3 is TGTGCCTGGAGTCCCGGGACAGGGAGCTCCTATAATTCACCCCTCCACTTT.

This clone has a handful of counts. The chain has TRBV7-9 and TRBJ2-7; no clear D gene. Germline CDR1 SEHNR, CDR2 FQNEAQ (reference sequence). The V and J ends lost 5 bases and 0 bases respectively, with 8 bases between them. This CDR3 has 13 amino acids. CDR3 nucleotides: TGTGCCAGCAGCCCTCCTAGCTCCTACGAGCAGTACTTC. Translation: CASSPPSSYEQYF.

Of note for this clone: At the DNA level, this CDR3 is encoded by other sequences in the same sample as well. The chain is built from TRBV9 and TRBJ2-7; tentatively, D is TRBD2 (6 bases). CDR3 length: 15 amino acids. Germline loops: CDR1 SGDLS, CDR2 YYNGEE. The V gene lost 2 bases and the J gene lost 0 bases, with 12 bases spanning the gap. The CDR3 DNA follows: TGTGCCAGCAGCGTCGGCGGGACGGCCTCCTACGAGCAGTACTTC. This codes for CASSVGGTASYEQYF.

The CDR3: CANSEGGMYEQYF. CDR3 DNA: TGTGCCAACTCGGAGGGCGGGATGTACGAGCAGTACTTC. The chain is built from TRBV10-3 and TRBJ2-7; maybe TRBD2 (6 bases). Germline values: CDR1 ENHRY, CDR2 SYGVKD. V was clipped by 10 bases and J by 4 bases, with 17 bases between them. The CDR3 consists of 13 residues.

This chain uses TRBV7-2 with TRBJ2-5, with TRBD2 matching over 13 bases. This CDR3 is 16 amino acids long. The germline V gene encodes CDR1 SGHTA and CDR2 FQGNSA. V lost 6 bases to trimming and J lost 5 bases; unmatched junction nucleotides: 9. This chain's CDR3 is CASRPTSGRAGETQYF. In DNA, the CDR3 is TGTGCCAGCAGACCAACTAGCGGGAGGGCCGGGGAGACCCAGTACTTC.

In its sample, this clone was seen a few times. The gene calls are TRBV12-3 or TRBV12-4 and TRBJ1-2, with 8 nucleotides matching TRBD1. V lost 6 bases, J lost 5 bases, and 5 bases stayed unmatched. The CDR3 consists of 13 residues. CDR3 coding DNA: TGTGCCAGCAGACCCCAGGGGGCTTATGGCTACACCTTC. This codes for CASRPQGAYGYTF.

The chain combines TRBV7-9 with TRBJ2-7; TRBD1 matches at 10 bases. CDR1 and CDR2 (germline): SEHNR, FQNEAQ (reference sequence). The CDR3 length is 13 residues. The junction had 4 bases not matched to a gene; V was cut back by 5 bases and J by 6 bases. The CDR3 spells CASSPGQGREQYF. The DNA of the CDR3 is TGTGCCAGCAGCCCGGGACAGGGGCGCGAGCAGTACTTC. Full variable domain (outside the CDR3, taken from reference TRBV7-9 and TRBJ2-7): DTGVSQNPRHKITKRGQNVTFRCDPISEHNRLYWYRQTLGQGPEFLTYFQNEAQLEKSRLLSDRFSAERPKGSFSTLEIQRTEQGDSAMYLCASSPGQGREQYFGPGTRLTVT.

This chain uses TRBV6-5 with TRBJ2-7; 12 nucleotides agree with TRBD2. Germline lookup yields CDR1 MNHEY and CDR2 SVGAGI. The CDR3 loop spans 14 amino acids. Trimming cost V 10 bases and J 5 bases; bases outside gene matches: 9. CDR3 bases: TGTGCCACGAGGCTAGCGGGAGGGAGGAACGAGCAGTACTTC. This encodes CATRLAGGRNEQYF.

This chain joins TRBV19 and TRBJ1-2; 8 bases map to TRBD1. CDR3 length equals 15 residues. From germline, CDR1 is LNHDA and CDR2 SQIVND (reference sequence). The trim removed 4 bases at V and 8 bases at J, leaving 12 bases unmatched. DNA of the CDR3: TGTGCCAGTAGTAGTTCCGAGGGCAGGGGGCGAGGCTACACCTTC. As protein: CASSSSEGRGRGYTF.

This chain connects TRBV28 to TRBJ1-2; D might be TRBD1 (5 bases). V lost 2 bases to trimming and J lost 10 bases, with 11 bases between them. This CDR3 has 12 residues. Per the germline V gene, CDR1 is MDHEN and CDR2 is SYDVKM. DNA of the CDR3: TGTGCCAGCAGTTTAATCGGCAGGGACTACACCTTC. Its protein product is CASSLIGRDYTF.

This clone was seen a few times. V gene TRBV25-1 combines with J gene TRBJ1-4; TRBD1 agrees at 8 bases. CDR3 size: 14 residues. Germline assignment: CDR1 MGHDK and CDR2 SYGVNS. After removal of 4 bases from V and 4 bases from J, the junction contained 2 bases not matched to a gene. CDR3 sequence (DNA): TGTGCCAGCAGTGTGGGACAGGTTAATGAAAAACTGTTTTTT. This gives the protein CASSVGQVNEKLFF.

The chain has TRBV11-2 and TRBJ1-5; possible D gene TRBD1, 6 bases. Trimming took off 5 bases at V and 5 bases at J, with 13 bases between the two ends. This CDR3 is 14 amino acids long. From germline, CDR1 is SGHAT and CDR2 FQNNGV. The CDR3 coding sequence is TGTGCCAGCAGCGCTGGGGGGGCTTATCAGCCCCAGCATTTT. Amino acid sequence: CASSAGGAYQPQHF.

For the CDR3, the DNA is TGTGCCAGCAGCTTGCAGGGCGGGAGTGTGTACGAGCAGTACTTC. This sequence encodes CASSLQGGSVYEQYF. The chain employs TRBV5-6 and TRBJ2-7; 7 bases fit TRBD2. Looked up from germline, CDR1 is SGHDT and CDR2 is YYEEEE. V lost 1 base, J lost 4 bases, and 8 bases stayed unmatched. This CDR3 comprises 15 residues. The variable domain in full, completed from reference TRBV5-6 and TRBJ2-7, reads DAGVTQSPTHLIKTRGQQVTLRCSPKSGHDTVSWYQQALGQGPQFIFQYYEEEERQRGNFPDRFSGHQFPNYSSELNVNALLLGDSALYLCASSLQGGSVYEQYFGPGTRLTVT.

This sequence joins TRBV5-5 and TRBJ2-2, with TRBD1 as a possible D gene (5 bases). The CDR3 is 15 amino acids. Between the trimmed V and J ends, which lost 4 bases and 0 bases, there was a span of 10 bases. Germline V gene lookup returns CDR1 SGHKS and CDR2 YYEKEE (reference sequence). CDR3 protein: CASSLAGPNTGELFF. As DNA, the CDR3 is TGTGCCAGCAGCCTGGCAGGGCCGAACACCGGGGAGCTGTTTTTT.

The chain uses TRBV30 and TRBJ1-1, with a tentative D call TRBD1 (6 bases). The CDR3 is made up of 13 amino acids. The germline gives CDR1 GTSNPN, CDR2 SVGIG (reference sequence). Trimming shortened V by 1 base and J by 2 bases, and 8 bases separated the two germline ends. The CDR3 nucleotides are TGTGCCTGGAGTGAGGACAGTAACACTGAAGCTTTCTTT. This translates into CAWSEDSNTEAFF.

The chain uses TRBV5-1 and TRBJ2-7, with 14 bases fitting TRBD2. V was clipped by 7 bases and J by 2 bases; unmatched bases: 11. The V gene's germline CDR1 is SGHRS and CDR2 YFSETQ. The CDR3 has 17 residues. DNA of the CDR3: TGCGCCAGCGGCCAGGGACTAGCGGGAGAAGCCGCCTACGAGCAGTACTTC. This gives the protein CASGQGLAGEAAYEQYF. The full variable domain, rest sourced from reference TRBV5-1 and TRBJ2-7, is KAGVTQTPRYLIKTRGQQVTLSCSPISGHRSVSWYQQTPGQGLQFLFEYFSETQRNKGNFPGRFSGRQFSNSRSEMNVSTLELGDSALYLCASGQGLAGEAAYEQYFGPGTRLTVT.

Written as DNA, the CDR3 is TGTGCCAGCTCACCACCGGTGGGGAGCGGGGAATCCTACAATGAGCAGTTCTTC. This codes for CASSPPVGSGESYNEQFF. This chain links TRBV18 with TRBJ2-1; the match to TRBD2 covers 7 bases. V was pared by 0 bases and J by 1 base, with 9 bases of the junction left unmatched. This CDR3 spans 18 amino acids. Germline CDR1 is KGHSH and CDR2 is LQKENI.

This clone was counted once. Here the CDR3 reads CATWGGAGNTIYF. The CDR3 region has the DNA TGTGCCACGTGGGGGGGCGCTGGAAACACCATATATTTT. The chain uses TRBV10-3 and TRBJ1-3; perhaps TRBD1 as D (6 bases). Germline V lookup: CDR1 ENHRY, CDR2 SYGVKD. The CDR3 is 13 residues long. V lost 10 bases and J lost 2, with 12 bases in between.